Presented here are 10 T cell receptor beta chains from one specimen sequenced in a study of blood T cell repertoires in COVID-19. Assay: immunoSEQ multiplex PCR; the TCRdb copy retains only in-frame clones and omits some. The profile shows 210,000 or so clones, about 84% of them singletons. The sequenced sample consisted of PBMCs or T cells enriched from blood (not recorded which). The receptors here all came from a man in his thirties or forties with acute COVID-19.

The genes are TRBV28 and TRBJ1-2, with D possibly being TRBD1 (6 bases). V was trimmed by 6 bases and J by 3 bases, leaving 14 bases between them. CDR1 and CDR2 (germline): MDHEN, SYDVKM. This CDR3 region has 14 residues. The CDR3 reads CASSLTGSYYGYTF. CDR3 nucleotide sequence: TGTGCCAGCAGCCTGACAGGTAGTTACTATGGCTACACCTTC.

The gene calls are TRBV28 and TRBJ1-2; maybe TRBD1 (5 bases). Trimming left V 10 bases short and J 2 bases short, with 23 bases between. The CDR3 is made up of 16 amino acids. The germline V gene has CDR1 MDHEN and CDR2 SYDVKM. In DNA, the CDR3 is TGTGCCATAGCCCGGTTGTCCGGAGGGGAGAACTATGGCTACACCTTC. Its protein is CAIARLSGGENYGYTF.

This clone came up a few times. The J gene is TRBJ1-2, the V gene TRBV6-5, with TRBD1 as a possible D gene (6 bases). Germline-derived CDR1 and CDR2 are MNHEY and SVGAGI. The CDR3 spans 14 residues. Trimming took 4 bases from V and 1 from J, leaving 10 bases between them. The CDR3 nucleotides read TGTGCCAGCAGTTGGGCAGGGGATAACTATGGCTACACCTTC. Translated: CASSWAGDNYGYTF.

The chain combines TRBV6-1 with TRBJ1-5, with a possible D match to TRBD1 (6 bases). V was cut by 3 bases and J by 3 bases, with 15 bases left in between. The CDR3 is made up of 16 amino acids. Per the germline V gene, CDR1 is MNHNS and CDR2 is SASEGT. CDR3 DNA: TGTGCCAGCAGTGACAGGACAGCCGGGGTCAATCAGCCCCAGCATTTT. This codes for CASSDRTAGVNQPQHF.

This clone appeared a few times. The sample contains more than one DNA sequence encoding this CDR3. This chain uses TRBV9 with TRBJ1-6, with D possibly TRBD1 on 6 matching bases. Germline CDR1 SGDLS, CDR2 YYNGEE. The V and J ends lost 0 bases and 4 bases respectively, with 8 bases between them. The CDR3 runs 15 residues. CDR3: CASSVEGQYNSPLHF. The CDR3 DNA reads TGTGCCAGCAGCGTAGAAGGACAGTATAATTCACCCCTCCACTTT.

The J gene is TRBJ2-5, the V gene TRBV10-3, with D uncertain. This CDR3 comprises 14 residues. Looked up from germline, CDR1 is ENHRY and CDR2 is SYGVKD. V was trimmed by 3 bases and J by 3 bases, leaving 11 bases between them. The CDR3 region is CAISDSNVKETQYF. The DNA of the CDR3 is TGTGCCATCAGTGATAGTAACGTGAAAGAGACCCAGTACTTC.

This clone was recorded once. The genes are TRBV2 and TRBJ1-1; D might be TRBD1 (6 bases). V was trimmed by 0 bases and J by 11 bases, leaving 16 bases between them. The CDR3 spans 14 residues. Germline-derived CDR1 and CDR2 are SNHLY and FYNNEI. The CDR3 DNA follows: TGTGCCAGCAGTGAAGCCCCGGCAGGGGTGAGCGCTTTCTTT. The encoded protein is CASSEAPAGVSAFF.

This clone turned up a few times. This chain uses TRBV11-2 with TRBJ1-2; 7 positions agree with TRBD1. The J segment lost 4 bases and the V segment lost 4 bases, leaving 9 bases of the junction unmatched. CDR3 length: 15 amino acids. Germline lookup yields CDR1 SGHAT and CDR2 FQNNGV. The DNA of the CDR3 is TGTGCCAGCAGCTCGGGACAGCCAGGGAGCTATGGCTACACCTTC. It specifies CASSSGQPGSYGYTF.

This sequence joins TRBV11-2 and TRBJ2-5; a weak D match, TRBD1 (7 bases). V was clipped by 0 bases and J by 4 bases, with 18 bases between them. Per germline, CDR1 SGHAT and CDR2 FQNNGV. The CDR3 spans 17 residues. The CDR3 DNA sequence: TGTGCCAGCAGCTTAGACGGAGGGGGCAGGGGAGCAGAGACCCAGTACTTC. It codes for CASSLDGGGRGAETQYF. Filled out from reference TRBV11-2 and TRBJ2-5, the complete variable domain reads EAGVAQSPRYKIIEKRQSVAFWCNPISGHATLYWYQQILGQGPKLLIQFQNNGVVDDSQLPKDRFSAERLKGVDSTLKIQPAKLEDSAVYLCASSLDGGGRGAETQYFGPGTRLLVL.

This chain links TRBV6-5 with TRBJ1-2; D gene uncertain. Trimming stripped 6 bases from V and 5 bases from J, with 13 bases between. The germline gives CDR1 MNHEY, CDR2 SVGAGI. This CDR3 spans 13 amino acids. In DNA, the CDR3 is TGTGCCAGCAGCCTAGTATCGGGGTATGGCTACACCTTC. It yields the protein CASSLVSGYGYTF.